Shown below are 27 T cell receptor beta chains from a single sample sequenced in a study of blood T cell repertoires in COVID-19. Sequenced by immunoSEQ multiplex PCR; TCRdb stores in-frame clones only, minus some. The sample carries over 250,000 clones, about 89% recorded once. Sequences were obtained from peripheral blood. These receptors were collected from a man aged 40-55 years who had recovered from COVID-19.

CDR3 nucleotide sequence: TGCGCCAGCAGTGCGGGGGGAGCGGGAGCCTACGAGCAGTACTTC. Translating it yields CASSAGGAGAYEQYF. J is TRBJ2-7 and V is TRBV10-2; 8 nucleotides align to TRBD2. Looked up from germline, CDR1 is WSHSY and CDR2 is SAAADI. Losses at the gene ends were 4 bases for V and 2 bases for J; bases not matched to a gene: 7. CDR3 size: 15 residues.

This clone was counted only a few times. This rearrangement joins TRBV18 to TRBJ1-2, with 7 bases that match TRBD1. From germline, CDR1 is KGHSH and CDR2 LQKENI. J was trimmed by 1 base and V by 8 bases; bases with no gene match: 1. The CDR3 extends over 12 amino acids. The CDR3 sequence: CASAGGNYGYTF. The CDR3 DNA follows: TGTGCCAGCGCAGGGGGTAACTATGGCTACACCTTC.

In DNA form, the CDR3 reads TGCAGCGCCCAAGTTTTATCGGGTGGCTACACCTTC. Translation: CSAQVLSGGYTF. The V call is TRBV29-1, the J call TRBJ1-2; D not certain. V dropped 7 bases and J dropped 7 bases, with 16 bases sitting between them. CDR3 length: 12 residues. Germline CDR1 is SQVTM and CDR2 is ANQGSEA.

The chain has TRBV21-1 and TRBJ2-3; TRBD2 is taken as the D call from the table, unchecked against the DNA. TRBV21-1 is marked as a pseudogene. This CDR3 contains 18 residues. DNA of the CDR3: TGTGCCAGCACCCTAAGCTGCGGTTCACGGATTTTCACAGATACGCAGTATTTT. It is translated as CASTLSCGSRIFTDTQYF.

The rearrangement links TRBV2 to TRBJ2-2; D is uncertain. Germline CDR1 SNHLY, CDR2 FYNNEI. V gave up 1 base and J gave up 7 bases, with 10 bases separating them. This CDR3 has 14 amino acids. This CDR3 is CASSEGNGFGELFF. The DNA for the CDR3 is TGTGCCAGCAGTGAAGGAAACGGGTTCGGGGAGCTGTTTTTT.

CDR3 in amino acids: CASSVQDSGGAVEQFF. CDR3 bases: TGTGCCAGTAGTGTTCAGGATAGCGGGGGGGCCGTTGAGCAGTTCTTC. This rearrangement joins TRBV19 to TRBJ2-1, with 11 bases that match TRBD2. The trim removed 5 bases at V and 9 bases at J, leaving 12 bases unmatched. The CDR3 has 16 amino acids. Germline CDR1 is LNHDA and CDR2 is SQIVND (reference sequence).

This chain connects TRBV30 to TRBJ1-2, with 7 bases lining up with TRBD1. The germline V gene has CDR1 GTSNPN and CDR2 SVGIG (reference sequence). V dropped 5 bases and J dropped 8; count of bases not matched to a gene: 8. The CDR3 spans 12 residues. In nucleotides, the CDR3 is TGTGCCTGGGAGAGGGGGCTTAACGGCTACACCTTC. This translates into CAWERGLNGYTF.

The sample holds a few counts of this clone. J is TRBJ1-6 and V is TRBV6-5, with D possibly TRBD1 on 6 matching bases. CDR1 is MNHEY and CDR2 is SVGAGI in the germline V gene. The CDR3 consists of 13 residues. Trimming took 5 bases from V and 9 from J, leaving 11 bases between them. The CDR3 here is CASSPGVSSPLHF. The CDR3, as DNA: TGTGCCAGCAGTCCAGGGGTCAGTTCACCCCTCCACTTT.

This clone has a handful of counts. This chain connects TRBV3-1 (or the pseudogene TRBV3-2) to TRBJ2-3, with TRBD2 matching 8 bases. Germline V gene data show CDR1 as LGHDT and CDR2 as YNNKEL (reference sequence). V was clipped by 0 bases and J by 0 bases; unmatched bases: 5. CDR3 length: 17 amino acids. The CDR3: CASSQDLASGSTDTQYF. The CDR3 bases are TGTGCCAGCAGCCAAGATCTGGCTAGCGGGAGCACAGATACGCAGTATTTT.

V gene TRBV7-9 combines with J gene TRBJ1-1; 11 bases match TRBD1. Trimming removed 8 bases from V and 1 base from J; junction bases left unmatched: 12. Germline lookup yields CDR1 SEHNR and CDR2 FQNEAQ (reference sequence). The CDR3 consists of 17 residues. In DNA form, the CDR3 reads TGTGCCAGCTCACCCCCGGGACAGGGGGTTAGGAACACTGAAGCTTTCTTT. This encodes CASSPPGQGVRNTEAFF. Variable domain in full (rest from reference TRBV7-9 and TRBJ1-1): DTGVSQNPRHKITKRGQNVTFRCDPISEHNRLYWYRQTLGQGPEFLTYFQNEAQLEKSRLLSDRFSAERPKGSFSTLEIQRTEQGDSAMYLCASSPPGQGVRNTEAFFGQGTRLTVV.

The chain links TRBV7-2 to TRBJ2-1, with 10 bases lining up with TRBD1. CDR1 and CDR2 (germline): SGHTA, FQGNSA. This CDR3 is 16 amino acids long. After removal of 4 bases from V and 6 bases from J, the junction contained 9 bases not matched to a gene. The CDR3 nucleotides are TGTGCCAGCAGCTCCCGGGGACAGGGGCGGGTCAATGAGCAGTTCTTC. This translates into CASSSRGQGRVNEQFF.

This CDR3 is CAIPPTSGRNNEQFF. The DNA for the CDR3 is TGTGCCATCCCCCCGACTAGCGGGAGAAACAATGAGCAGTTCTTC. The rearrangement uses TRBV10-3 and TRBJ2-1; 12 positions agree with TRBD2. From germline, CDR1 is ENHRY and CDR2 SYGVKD. The length of the CDR3 is 15 residues. V was clipped by 8 bases and J by 5 bases; unmatched bases: 7.

The genes are TRBV19 and TRBJ1-2; 8 bases align to TRBD1. CDR1 LNHDA and CDR2 SQIVND come from the germline V gene (reference sequence). The CDR3 contains 15 residues. V shed 3 bases and J 4 bases; nucleotides not matched to a gene: 7. CDR3 amino acids: CASSMRAGGFYGYTF. In DNA, the CDR3 is TGTGCCAGTAGTATGAGGGCAGGGGGCTTCTATGGCTACACCTTC. Combining the CDR3 with reference TRBV19 and TRBJ1-2 gives the whole variable domain DGGITQSPKYLFRKEGQNVTLSCEQNLNHDAMYWYRQDPGQGLRLIYYSQIVNDFQKGDIAEGYSVSREKKESFPLTVTSAQKNPTAFYLCASSMRAGGFYGYTFGSGTRLTVV.

This sequence joins TRBV19 and TRBJ2-5; TRBD2 matches at 11 bases. In germline, CDR1 is LNHDA, CDR2 SQIVND (reference sequence). The CDR3 has 15 amino acids. With 4 bases clipped from V and 2 bases from J, the junction kept 3 bases outside the gene matches. The CDR3 sequence is CASSTTSGGQETQYF. CDR3 DNA sequence: TGTGCCAGTAGTACAACTAGCGGGGGTCAAGAGACCCAGTACTTC.

This clone was observed a handful of times. For the CDR3, the DNA is TGTGCCAGCAGCCCCCGGGGTAGCGGGGGAGGAGATACGCAGTATTTT. This encodes CASSPRGSGGGDTQYF. V and J are TRBV9 and TRBJ2-3; 9 nucleotides align to TRBD2. The CDR3 loop spans 16 amino acids. Trimming cost V 4 bases and J 5 bases; bases outside gene matches: 11. CDR1 and CDR2 (germline): SGDLS, YYNGEE. The whole variable domain, filled in from reference TRBV9 and TRBJ2-3, reads DSGVTQTPKHLITATGQRVTLRCSPRSGDLSVYWYQQSLDQGLQFLIQYYNGEERAKGNILERFSAQQFPDLHSELNLSSLELGDSALYFCASSPRGSGGGDTQYFGPGTRLTVL.

The chain joins TRBV6-1 to TRBJ2-3; 8 bases agree with TRBD1. Trimming took 3 bases from V and 6 from J; bases not matched to a gene: 8. This CDR3 has 15 residues. Germline V lookup: CDR1 MNHNS, CDR2 SASEGT. In DNA form, the CDR3 reads TGTGCCAGCAGTGAGCAGGGGGCAGATTCCGATACGCAGTATTTT. It specifies CASSEQGADSDTQYF.

The chain is built from TRBV12-3 or TRBV12-4 and TRBJ1-1; unclear D gene. The CDR3 extends over 13 amino acids. Between the trimmed V and J ends, which lost 4 bases and 5 bases, there was a span of 11 bases. In nucleotides, the CDR3 is TGTGCCAGCAGTTCCCTTTCGGAGACTGAAGCTTTCTTT. It specifies CASSSLSETEAFF.

The V and J genes are TRBV7-7 and TRBJ2-2; maybe TRBD1 (6 bases). Looked up from germline, CDR1 is SSHAT and CDR2 is FNYEAQ (reference sequence). Trimming cost V 5 bases and J 4 bases, with 14 bases left between them. The CDR3 extends over 15 amino acids. The CDR3 DNA is TGTGCCAGCAGCCCCCAAGGGACAAGCACCGGGGAGCTGTTTTTT. It is translated as CASSPQGTSTGELFF.

The rearrangement joins TRBV19 to TRBJ2-4; 10 bases map to TRBD1. Germline V gives CDR1 LNHDA, CDR2 SQIVND (reference sequence). The CDR3 extends over 14 amino acids. The V and J ends lost 9 bases and 7 bases, in that order; junction bases with no gene match: 9. The CDR3 loop is CASGRTGGINIQYF. The DNA of the CDR3 is TGTGCCAGCGGACGGACAGGGGGGATTAACATTCAGTACTTC.

This clone turned up a few times. The sample carries other DNA sequences with the same CDR3. V is TRBV6-2 or TRBV6-3 and J is TRBJ2-7, with 13 bases lining up with TRBD2. V trimming: 5 bases; J trimming: 3 bases; junction bases outside the gene matches: 4. CDR1 and CDR2 (germline): MNHEY, SVGEGT. The length of the CDR3 is 15 residues. CDR3 sequence (DNA): TGTGCCAGCAGTCCCGGACTAGCGGGGGTCTACGAGCAGTACTTC. This gives the protein CASSPGLAGVYEQYF.

This clone has only a few counts. The gene calls are TRBV6-2 or TRBV6-3 and TRBJ1-2; D remains unclear. Germline CDR1 MNHEY, CDR2 SVGEGT. There are 17 residues in the CDR3. V lost 2 bases, J lost 4 bases, and 20 bases lay in between. In nucleotides, the CDR3 is TGTGCCAGCAGTTACCGCCGGAGGGTCGGGGTTCCCTATGGCTACACCTTC. Translating it yields CASSYRRRVGVPYGYTF.

The V gene is TRBV7-9, the J gene TRBJ2-7; D unclear. Germline V gives CDR1 SEHNR, CDR2 FQNEAQ (reference sequence). Trimming removed 1 base at V and 6 bases at J, with 13 bases between. The CDR3 length is 14 residues. CDR3 nucleotide sequence: TGTGCCAGCAGCTTAGGTGGTCTCTCGGGCGAGCAGTACTTC. Encoded protein: CASSLGGLSGEQYF.

CDR3 sequence: CASGLPRGLGTGNTEAFF. For the CDR3, the DNA is TGTGCTAGTGGTTTGCCTAGGGGGTTAGGAACCGGAAACACTGAAGCTTTCTTT. The rearrangement joins TRBV12-5 to TRBJ1-1, with TRBD1 as a possible D gene (6 bases). Trimming cost V 2 bases and J 2 bases, with 21 bases left between them. Germline lookup yields CDR1 LGHNT and CDR2 FRNRAP. CDR3 length equals 18 residues.

The chain recombines TRBV10-3 with TRBJ2-7, with 10 bases fitting TRBD1. The V gene end was trimmed by 6 bases and the J gene end by 6 bases; junction bases not matched to a gene: 17. CDR1 is ENHRY, CDR2 SYGVKD, per germline. The CDR3 length is 17 residues. The CDR3 region has the DNA TGTGCCATCAGCTTGGACAGCGGGGACAGGGGCCGAGGCGAGCAGTACTTC. Translation: CAISLDSGDRGRGEQYF.

The chain links TRBV6-2 or TRBV6-3 to TRBJ2-3; TRBD1 agrees at 7 bases. The CDR3 has 17 residues. Trimming cost V 4 bases and J 0 bases; bases outside gene matches: 10. Per germline, CDR1 MNHEY and CDR2 SVGEGT. CDR3 loop: CASSSWTGRDSTDTQYF. As DNA, the CDR3 is TGTGCCAGCAGTTCCTGGACAGGACGGGATAGCACAGATACGCAGTATTTT.

CDR3 in amino acids: CASSLVLSGTGGTVRTGYNEQFF. The CDR3, as DNA: TGCGCCAGCAGCTTGGTTCTTTCTGGGACAGGGGGAACAGTACGCACGGGATACAATGAGCAGTTCTTC. The chain links TRBV5-1 to TRBJ2-1; 11 positions match TRBD1. This CDR3 has 23 amino acids. Trimming cost V 0 bases and J 4 bases; bases outside gene matches: 24. Germline CDR1 reads SGHRS; CDR2 reads YFSETQ.

The genes are TRBV5-1 and TRBJ1-2, with TRBD1 matching over 8 bases. From germline, CDR1 is SGHRS and CDR2 YFSETQ. The trim removed 6 bases at V and 4 bases at J, leaving 14 bases unmatched. The CDR3 runs to 16 residues. In nucleotides, the CDR3 is TGCGCCAGCATCTTTCTTATCCCGACAGGGGCCTATGGCTACACCTTC. Protein: CASIFLIPTGAYGYTF.